This TCR beta chain was recorded in a study of CD8 T cells in ankylosing spondylitis. Per the germline V gene, CDR1 is SEHNR and CDR2 is FQNEAQ (reference sequence). With 1 base removed from V and 3 bases from J, the gap between germline ends came to 4 bases. The CDR3 contains 13 residues. TCRdb re-called the 5' RACE reads with MiXCR, one entry per CDR3 protein. The table records about 240,000 distinct CDR3 sequences, around 11% of them present only once. This clonotype appeared a few times. The chain recombines TRBV7-9 with TRBJ2-1; D call uncertain. This clonotype was sampled from a male donor with ankylosing spondylitis or in good health (not recorded which). Sample: blood, either unsorted or a sorted T cell fraction (not recorded which). CDR3: CASSLGDYNEQFF. In nucleotides, the CDR3 is TGTGCCAGCAGCTTAGGGGACTACAATGAGCAGTTCTTC. Full variable domain (remainder filled in from reference TRBV7-9 and TRBJ2-1): DTGVSQNPRHKITKRGQNVTFRCDPISEHNRLYWYRQTLGQGPEFLTYFQNEAQLEKSRLLSDRFSAERPKGSFSTLEIQRTEQGDSAMYLCASSLGDYNEQFFGPGTRLTVL.